This TCR beta chain was sequenced in a study of OX40 agonist ivuxolimab in advanced cancers. Study-level background: People in dose escalation had one of these cancers: hepatocellular carcinoma, melanoma, renal cell or head and neck cancer.

Blood sampling took place at baseline, cycle 4 day 1, and cycle 7 day 1. Only in-frame clones appear in the TCRdb table, and some are missing; sequencing was by immunoSEQ multiplex PCR. The sample shows about 91,000 clones, under 90% of them seen only once. The study's findings and limits: Both CD4+ and CD8+ T cell populations in blood had undergone clonal expansion by week 6 at 0.1 to 3.0 mg/kg.

The V and J ends lost 5 bases and 7 bases respectively, with 8 bases between them. Germline CDR1 is MNHEY and CDR2 is SVGAGI. The CDR3 sequence is 11 residues long. Regarding this clone: Its antigen is undetermined.

The specimen was CD4+ or CD8+ T cells sorted from blood, collected in a trial of the OX40 agonist ivuxolimab. This sequence was found in an adult with an advanced solid tumor such as melanoma, head and neck, liver or kidney cancer. The J gene is TRBJ2-5, the V gene TRBV6-5; D is perhaps TRBD2 (5 bases). Here the CDR3 DNA reads TGTGCCAGCAGTACCCGGGGGACCCAGTACTTC. Translation gives CASSTRGTQYF.